This TCR beta chain came from a study of a mutant IDH1 vaccine in newly diagnosed glioma (dated by TCRdb to about 2021). Notes on the research overall: Eight vaccinations were administered to patients in weeks 1, 3, 5, 7, 11, 15, 19 and 23, corresponding to visits V03 through V10. Six visits were used for peripheral blood collection: V03 (baseline), V05, V07, V10, V12 and V13. Longitudinal TCRB deep sequencing was performed for around 23 treated patients wherever samples were available for exploratory analyses. Vaccination was initiated 4-6 weeks after radiotherapy alone, or concurrently with temozolomide cycles in the chemotherapy-containing groups. Of the 25 to 35 patients who were treated, about 62% were male and roughly 38% were female, and the mean age was around 41 years. Before enrollment, patients had received standard therapy of radiotherapy alone, temozolomide alone, or radiochemotherapy with temozolomide; most received the combination. Results and caveats for the whole study, not just this receptor: It was noted by the authors that analyses of patient blood samples could not be reproduced owing to sample limitations. Immune responses induced by the vaccine were seen in 90% to 95% of patients across multiple MHC alleles. Changes in the top peripheral T cell clonotypes picked up by TCRB sequencing did not appear to be linked to pseudoprogression. Selection of PBMC samples for TCRB deep sequencing was based on availability.

Receptor amplification or capture employed the immunoSEQ multiplex PCR assay. Rearranged TCR beta chain sequences were amplified with the hsTCRB Kit following the manufacturer's protocol. TCRB libraries were sequenced on an Illumina MiSeq. Per the source publication's procedure: The kit vendor's proprietary platform handled demultiplexing, trimming and gene mapping. Held by TCRdb, this immuneACCESS table contains in-frame sequences only and omits some clones. Under half of the omission traces to an unresolved V gene where checked; the cause of the rest is unknown. D and trimming were read from the DNA, whereas the V and J calls and clone size are those reported in that table. The sample yields around 25,000 clones; about 77% were counted once. The top ten hold about 8.2% of the sample. Read against the paper, the sample's time point label means: week 11, during vaccination. Each vaccine dose, consisting of 300 ug of a 20-mer mutant IDH1 peptide in Montanide, was administered subcutaneously with topical imiquimod. Newly diagnosed WHO grade 3 or 4 IDH1-mutant astrocytomas showing loss of nuclear ATRX were present in the donors. The samples were drawn from NOA16, a multicentre, single-arm, open-label phase I trial in Germany that tested a mutant IDH1 peptide vaccine in humans for the first time. Genomic DNA for TCRB sequencing was extracted from EDTA blood using the DNeasy Blood and Tissue Kit.

This clone was detected only a few times. The antigen it recognizes is unknown. Nothing much larger sits one base from this clone, and base qualities are not available. The CDR3 has 14 amino acids, counting the end cysteine and phenylalanine. The CDR3 DNA has 42 bases and is translated from base 1. Via the germline V gene, CDR1 is MGHRA and CDR2 YSYEKL. V loses 4 bases of germline sequence and J loses 3 bases, and the interval between the two ends is 9 bases. Here the sequenced sample was PBMCs, taken from a glioma patient whose treatment included an IDH1 peptide vaccine. The source is a woman between 18 and 30 years old with glioma. The rearrangement joined TRBV4-1 to TRBJ1-4, and the D gene may be TRBD1, 5 bases matching. In nucleotides, the sequence is TGCGCCAGCAGCCTGGGGGACGCTAATGAAAAACTGTTTTTT. It is translated as CASSLGDANEKLFF.